This TCR beta chain was documented in a study of cytomegalovirus exposure and HLA in healthy donors (dated by TCRdb to the late 2010s). In the study overall: A later analysis indicated that the 90 to 150 validation repertoires were generated on the platform also employed for the roughly 720 repertoires of the first cohort. The study aimed to test whether cataloging public T cell receptors could reveal signatures of past pathogen exposure. Along with the roughly 670-subject first cohort, a separate validation cohort of around 110 different subjects was used. To predict cytomegalovirus infection status, the study brought together high-throughput TCR immunosequencing, statistical association of individual TCRs with disease status, and machine learning.

The method was the immunoSEQ multiplex PCR assay. The paper's processing steps were these. A statistical classification framework was developed to diagnose cytomegalovirus status using the catalog of TCR beta chain sequences. Entries here come from immuneACCESS through TCRdb and include only in-frame sequences with V and J called. Some clones fail to appear in such tables; in the studies checked, an unresolved V gene covers under half of the shortfall, and the cause of the remainder is unknown. V and J calls and clone size are given by that table; D and trimming were obtained from the DNA. Within this sample are 50,000 to 70,000 clones, with around 95% of them counted one time only. The ten largest clones capture 5.8% of the sample. General study outcomes and caveats: In vitro tests confirmed that a few of the cytomegalovirus-associated TCR beta chains recognize cytomegalovirus antigens. In a later analysis, TCRs clustered in the first cohort were found to also tend to co-occur in the roughly 120 validation repertoires, with around 94% of cluster scores above 0. Most TCR sequences were seen in very few donors, while some public TCRs were found in many individuals. The classifier was reported to diagnose cytomegalovirus status with high specificity and sensitivity in both the original and validation cohorts. A total of fewer than 200 TCR beta chains were listed by the study as associated with cytomegalovirus. The authors suggested that the approach could potentially be extended to other disease states and immunological phenotypes. The validation cohort had no HLA typing available for a later analysis, so co-occurrence within that cohort was assessed over all 130 or so repertoires.

The donors were included in the validation cohort of 120 subjects, a group kept apart from the approximately 690-subject first cohort. Turning to this clone: This receptor's antigen is unknown. No base quality values were provided; no much bigger clone lies one nucleotide off.

This clonotype was sampled from a woman younger than 30 in good health and CMV-seropositive. The sequenced sample consisted of PBMCs.

CDR3 protein: CASSPPPRDSSRSFF. The nucleotides read TGTGCCAGCAGTCCCCCGCCGCGGGACAGCAGTCGGAGTTTCTTT. The rearrangement combines TRBV28 with TRBJ1-1, and TRBD1 aligns with 7 junction nucleotides. From V the trimming removes 5 bases and from J it removes 13 bases, while the gene matches leave 19 bases of the junction unaccounted for. For CDR1 and CDR2, the germline V gene lists MDHEN and SYDVKM. The CDR3 sequence holds 15 residues, the cysteine and phenylalanine included. CDR3 DNA is the only sequence kept; it has 45 bases, read in frame from the first base.